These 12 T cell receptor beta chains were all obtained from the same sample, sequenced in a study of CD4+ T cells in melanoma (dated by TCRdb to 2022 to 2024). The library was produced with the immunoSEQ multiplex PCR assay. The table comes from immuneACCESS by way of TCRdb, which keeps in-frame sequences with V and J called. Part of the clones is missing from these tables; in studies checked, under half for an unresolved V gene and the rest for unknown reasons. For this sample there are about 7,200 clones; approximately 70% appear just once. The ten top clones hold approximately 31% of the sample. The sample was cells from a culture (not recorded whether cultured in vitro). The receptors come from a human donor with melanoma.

CDR3 protein: CATKGGGTQETQYF. The CDR3 DNA is TGTGCCACCAAAGGCGGGGGGACTCAAGAGACCCAGTACTTC. The V and J genes are TRBV24-1 and TRBJ2-5; 8 nucleotides line up with TRBD2. This CDR3 is 14 amino acids long. The V segment lost 8 bases and the J segment 2 bases; nucleotides outside the gene matches: 6. Germline V gene lookup returns CDR1 KGHDR and CDR2 SFDVKD.

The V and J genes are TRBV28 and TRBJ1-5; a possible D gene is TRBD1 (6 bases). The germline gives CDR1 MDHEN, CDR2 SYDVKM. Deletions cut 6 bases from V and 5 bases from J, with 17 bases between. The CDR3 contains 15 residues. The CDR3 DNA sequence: TGTGCCAGCAGACCCGGACAGCTCAACTATCAGCCCCAGCATTTT. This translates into CASRPGQLNYQPQHF. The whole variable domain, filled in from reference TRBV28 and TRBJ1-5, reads DVKVTQSSRYLVKRTGEKVFLECVQDMDHENMFWYRQDPGLGLRLIYFSYDVKMKEKGDIPEGYSVSREKKERFSLILESASTNQTSMYLCASRPGQLNYQPQHFGDGTRLSIL.

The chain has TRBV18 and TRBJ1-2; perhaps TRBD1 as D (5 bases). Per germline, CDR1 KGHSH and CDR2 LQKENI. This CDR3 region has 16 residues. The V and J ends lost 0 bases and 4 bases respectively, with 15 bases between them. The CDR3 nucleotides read TGTGCCAGCTCACCACCGTCACTGGGGGGAGTCTATGGCTACACCTTC. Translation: CASSPPSLGGVYGYTF. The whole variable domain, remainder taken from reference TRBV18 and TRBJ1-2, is NAGVMQNPRHLVRRRGQEARLRCSPMKGHSHVYWYRQLPEEGLKFMVYLQKENIIDESGMPKERFSAEFPKEGPSILRIQQVVRGDSAAYFCASSPPSLGGVYGYTFGSGTRLTVV.

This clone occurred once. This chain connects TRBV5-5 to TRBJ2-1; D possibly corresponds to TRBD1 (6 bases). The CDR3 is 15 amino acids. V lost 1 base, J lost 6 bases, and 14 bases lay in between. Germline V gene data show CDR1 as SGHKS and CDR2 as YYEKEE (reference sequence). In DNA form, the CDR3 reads TGTGCCAGCAGCTTGAGTGGGGGCGCGGGCAATGAGCAGTTCTTC. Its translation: CASSLSGGAGNEQFF.

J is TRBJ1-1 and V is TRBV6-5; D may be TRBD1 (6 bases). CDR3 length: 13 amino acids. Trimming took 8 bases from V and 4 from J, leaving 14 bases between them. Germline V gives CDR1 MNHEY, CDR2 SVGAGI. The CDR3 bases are TGTGCCAGCCGGAGGGGGTTTGGCACTGAAGCTTTCTTT. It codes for CASRRGFGTEAFF.

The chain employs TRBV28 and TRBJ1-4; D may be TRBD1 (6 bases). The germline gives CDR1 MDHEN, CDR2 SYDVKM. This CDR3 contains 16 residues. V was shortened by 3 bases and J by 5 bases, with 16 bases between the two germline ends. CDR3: CASSFRGGLRNEKLFF. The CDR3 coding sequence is TGTGCCAGCAGTTTTCGCGGGGGCCTTCGAAATGAAAAACTGTTTTTT. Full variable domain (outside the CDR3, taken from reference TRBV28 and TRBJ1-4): DVKVTQSSRYLVKRTGEKVFLECVQDMDHENMFWYRQDPGLGLRLIYFSYDVKMKEKGDIPEGYSVSREKKERFSLILESASTNQTSMYLCASSFRGGLRNEKLFFGSGTQLSVL.

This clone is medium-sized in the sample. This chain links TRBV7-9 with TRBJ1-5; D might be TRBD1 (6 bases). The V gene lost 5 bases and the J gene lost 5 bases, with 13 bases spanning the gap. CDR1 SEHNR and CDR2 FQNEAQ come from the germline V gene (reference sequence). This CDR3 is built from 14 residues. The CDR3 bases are TGTGCCAGCAGCGATAGACCAGGGGATCAGCCCCAGCATTTT. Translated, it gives CASSDRPGDQPQHF.

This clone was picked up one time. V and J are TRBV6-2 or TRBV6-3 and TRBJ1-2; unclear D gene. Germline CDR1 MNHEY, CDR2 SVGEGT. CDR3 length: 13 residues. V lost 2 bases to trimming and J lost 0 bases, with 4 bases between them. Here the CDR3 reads CASSYEANYGYTF. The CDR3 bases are TGTGCCAGCAGTTACGAGGCTAACTATGGCTACACCTTC.

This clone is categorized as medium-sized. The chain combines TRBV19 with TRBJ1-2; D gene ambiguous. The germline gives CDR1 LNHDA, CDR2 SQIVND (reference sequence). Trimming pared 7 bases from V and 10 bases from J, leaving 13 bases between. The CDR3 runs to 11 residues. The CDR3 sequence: CASTAGWDYTF. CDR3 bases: TGTGCCAGTACCGCGGGTTGGGACTACACCTTC.

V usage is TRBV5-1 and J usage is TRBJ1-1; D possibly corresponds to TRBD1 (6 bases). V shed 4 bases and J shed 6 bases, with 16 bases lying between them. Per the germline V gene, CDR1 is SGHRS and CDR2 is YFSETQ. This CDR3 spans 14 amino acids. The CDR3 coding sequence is TGCGCCAGCAGCGCGGAGGGGGGACTCTCTGAAGCTTTCTTT. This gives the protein CASSAEGGLSEAFF.

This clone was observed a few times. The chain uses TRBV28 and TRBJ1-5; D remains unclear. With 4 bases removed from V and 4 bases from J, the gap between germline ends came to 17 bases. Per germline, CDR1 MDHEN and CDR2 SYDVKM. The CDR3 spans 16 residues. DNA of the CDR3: TGTGCCAGCAGTTCCCCCCAAGGGAGCCCGAATCAGCCCCAGCATTTT. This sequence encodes CASSSPQGSPNQPQHF.

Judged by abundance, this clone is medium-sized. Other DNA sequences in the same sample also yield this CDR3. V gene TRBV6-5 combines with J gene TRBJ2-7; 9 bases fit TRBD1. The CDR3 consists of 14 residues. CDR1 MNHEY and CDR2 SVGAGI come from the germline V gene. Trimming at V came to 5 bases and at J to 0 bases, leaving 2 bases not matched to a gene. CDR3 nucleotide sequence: TGTGCCAGCAGTCCGGGACAGGGCTCCTACGAGCAGTACTTC. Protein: CASSPGQGSYEQYF.